Following are 12 T cell receptor beta chains from one sample sequenced in a study of T cells in Graves' hyperthyroidism and ophthalmopathy. RNA transcripts provided the source from which TCR beta CDR3 regions were amplified. The HTBI set primed first-round TCR CDR3 RT-PCR. TCRdb re-called the multiplex PCR reads with MiXCR, one entry per CDR3 protein. The repertoire has approximately 400,000 distinct CDR3 sequences, about 18% of them found once; the top ten carry around 40%. Sequenced material: blood. These receptors were taken from a man aged 18 to 35 with Graves' ophthalmopathy.

This clonotype was found many times. V is TRBV12-3 or TRBV12-4 and J is TRBJ1-1; the match to TRBD1 covers 7 bases. V was pared by 5 bases and J by 0 bases, with 3 bases of the junction left unmatched. The CDR3 has 14 residues. CDR3 DNA: TGTGCCAGCAGTCGGGGACAGATGAACACTGAAGCTTTCTTT. Encoded protein: CASSRGQMNTEAFF.

This clonotype was observed at least ten times. One end of the junction varies from germline; a read error may be responsible. V usage is TRBV24-1 and J usage is TRBJ1-5, with 9 bases fitting TRBD1. The CDR3 sequence is 13 residues long. Germline loops: CDR1 KGHDR, CDR2 SFDVKD. As DNA, the CDR3 is TGCGCAACCTCTGGGACAGGGCTTCAGCCCCAGCATTTT. Translated, it gives CATSGTGLQPQHF.

This clonotype has a handful of counts. V is TRBV6-1 and J is TRBJ2-1, with TRBD1 as a possible D gene (7 bases). Trimming cost V 2 bases and J 12 bases, with 14 bases left between them. The V gene's germline CDR1 is MNHNS and CDR2 SASEGT. The CDR3 totals 13 residues. In nucleotides, the CDR3 is TGTGCCAGCAGTGAACAGGAGGGGGCACGGCAGTTCTTC. Its translation: CASSEQEGARQFF.

The chain carries TRBV9 and TRBJ1-4, with TRBD1 matching 7 bases. CDR3 length equals 15 residues. CDR1 is SGDLS and CDR2 is YYNGEE in the germline V gene. Germline trimming cut 2 bases from V and 8 bases from J; bases unmatched to any gene: 9. The CDR3 sequence is CASSVGGTAREKLFF. The CDR3 region has the DNA TGTGCCAGCAGCGTTGGTGGGACAGCCAGAGAAAAACTGTTTTTT.

This clonotype was picked up a small number of times. The chain uses TRBV29-1 and TRBJ2-1; D remains ambiguous. V was clipped by 3 bases and J by 6 bases, with 6 bases between them. Germline V gene data show CDR1 as SQVTM and CDR2 as ANQGSEA. The length of the CDR3 is 11 residues. The CDR3 nucleotides read TGCAGCGTTGATCCCCGCAATGAGCAGTTCTTC. It specifies CSVDPRNEQFF.

This clonotype was counted at least ten times. The V gene is TRBV7-6, the J gene TRBJ2-1, with unresolved D. This CDR3 comprises 15 residues. Trimming pared 3 bases from V and 0 bases from J, leaving 9 bases between. Looked up from germline, CDR1 is SGHVS and CDR2 is FNYEAQ. CDR3 DNA sequence: TGTGCCAGCAGCTTGACCGTTAGCTCCTACAATGAGCAGTTCTTC. The encoded protein is CASSLTVSSYNEQFF.

This clonotype occurred a few times. A read error may explain this, as a much larger clone is one base away. The chain has TRBV2 and TRBJ1-4; D not resolved. The CDR3 is made up of 11 amino acids. CDR1 SNHLY and CDR2 FYNNEI come from the germline V gene. The CDR3 is CAGSGGEELFF. CDR3 sequence (DNA): TGTGCTGGATCTGGCGGTGAAGAACTGTTTTTT. Combining the CDR3 with reference TRBV2 and TRBJ1-4 gives the whole variable domain EPEVTQTPSHQVTQMGQEVILRCVPISNHLYFYWYRQILGQKVEFLVSFYNNEISEKSEIFDDQFSVERPDGSNFTLKIRSTKLEDSAMYFCAGSGGEELFFGSGTQLSVL.

In its sample, this clonotype was seen many times. V usage is TRBV28 and J usage is TRBJ1-1; TRBD1 matches at 8 bases. The CDR3 extends over 14 amino acids. The germline V gene has CDR1 MDHEN and CDR2 SYDVKM. Trimming at V came to 4 bases and at J to 4 bases, leaving 5 bases not matched to a gene. The CDR3 coding sequence is TGTGCCAGCAGTTGGGTAACAGGGGGCACTGAAGCTTTCTTT. Protein sequence: CASSWVTGGTEAFF.

This chain links TRBV7-9 with TRBJ1-5; TRBD1 aligns across 9 bases. V shed 1 base and J 0 bases; nucleotides not matched to a gene: 13. The CDR3 consists of 20 residues. The V gene's germline CDR1 is SEHNR and CDR2 FQNEAQ (reference sequence). CDR3 DNA sequence: TGTGCCAGCAGCTTAGATTTTCGGGGACAGGGCAGATATAGCAATCAGCCCCAGCATTTT. It codes for CASSLDFRGQGRYSNQPQHF.

This clonotype was recorded many times. The chain employs TRBV2 and TRBJ1-2; D possibly corresponds to TRBD1 (6 bases). CDR1 and CDR2 from the germline V gene are SNHLY and FYNNEI. The CDR3 extends over 12 amino acids. The V end was cut by 7 bases, the J end by 8 bases, with 14 bases between. DNA of the CDR3: TGTGCCAGCACCGAGGGGGGTTGGGGCTACACCTTC. Encoded protein: CASTEGGWGYTF. Full variable domain (missing parts from reference TRBV2 and TRBJ1-2): EPEVTQTPSHQVTQMGQEVILRCVPISNHLYFYWYRQILGQKVEFLVSFYNNEISEKSEIFDDQFSVERPDGSNFTLKIRSTKLEDSAMYFCASTEGGWGYTFGSGTRLTVV.

This clonotype was counted at least ten times. This rearrangement joins TRBV6-1 to TRBJ1-1; D uncertain. The CDR3 covers 13 residues. The V end was cut by 4 bases, the J end by 7 bases, with 13 bases between. Germline V gene lookup returns CDR1 MNHNS and CDR2 SASEGT. The CDR3 loop reads CASSVSSRDEAFF. CDR3 sequence (DNA): TGTGCCAGCAGTGTGAGTTCTAGGGATGAAGCTTTCTTT.

This clonotype occurred a few times. The CDR3: CASSQRYNEQFF. Here the CDR3 DNA reads TGTGCCAGCAGCCAAAGGTACAATGAGCAGTTCTTC. This chain joins TRBV3-1 and TRBJ2-1; no clear D. Germline-derived CDR1 and CDR2 are LGHDT and YNNKEL (reference sequence). Trimming removed 2 bases at V and 4 bases at J, with 3 bases between. The CDR3 covers 12 residues.